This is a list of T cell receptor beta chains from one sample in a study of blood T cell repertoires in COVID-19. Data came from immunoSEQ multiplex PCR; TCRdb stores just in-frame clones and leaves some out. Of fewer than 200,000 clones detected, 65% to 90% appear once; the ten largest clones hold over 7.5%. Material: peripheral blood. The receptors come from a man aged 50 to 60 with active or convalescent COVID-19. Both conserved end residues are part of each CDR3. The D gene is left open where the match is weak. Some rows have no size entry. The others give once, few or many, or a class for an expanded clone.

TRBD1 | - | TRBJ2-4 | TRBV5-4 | CASSSGQGTVAKNIQYF | TGTGCCAGCAGCTCGGGACAGGGGACGGTAGCCAAAAACATTCAGTACTTC
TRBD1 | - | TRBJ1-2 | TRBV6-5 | CASRTGGGYGYTF | TGTGCCAGCAGAACAGGGGGGGGCTATGGCTACACCTTC
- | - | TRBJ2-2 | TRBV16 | CASSQLTSTGELFF | TGTGCCAGCAGCCAATTGACATCGACCGGGGAGCTGTTTTTT
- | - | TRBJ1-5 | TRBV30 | CAWSLSGLSTPQHF | TGTGCCTGGAGTTTGTCAGGGCTAAGTACGCCCCAGCATTTT
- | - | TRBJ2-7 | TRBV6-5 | CASSMTWRVYF | TGTGCCAGCAGCATGACCTGGCGGGTGTACTTC
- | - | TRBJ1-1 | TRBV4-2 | CASSQDSLFTEAFF | TGTGCCAGCAGCCAAGACAGTCTTTTTACTGAAGCTTTCTTT
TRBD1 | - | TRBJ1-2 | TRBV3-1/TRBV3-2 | CASGPGQRDGYTF | TGTGCCAGCGGGCCGGGACAGAGGGATGGCTACACCTTC
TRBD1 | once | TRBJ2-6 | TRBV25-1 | CASTGQGLLSGANVLTF | TGTGCCAGCACCGGACAGGGTTTACTCTCTGGGGCCAACGTCCTGACTTTC
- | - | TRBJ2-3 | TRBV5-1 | CASSLTTGTSTDTQYF | TGCGCCAGCAGCTTGACGACGGGAACCAGCACAGATACGCAGTATTTT
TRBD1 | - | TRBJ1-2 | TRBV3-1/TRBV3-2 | CASSQDRGRDYGYTF | TGTGCCAGCAGCCAAGACAGGGGGCGGGACTATGGCTACACCTTC
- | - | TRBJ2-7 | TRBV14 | CASSQGGGGQQYF | TGTGCCAGCAGCCAAGGCGGTGGGGGCCAGCAGTACTTC
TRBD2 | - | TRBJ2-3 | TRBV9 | CASSVGLAVDTQYF | TGTGCCAGCAGCGTGGGACTAGCGGTGGATACGCAGTATTTT
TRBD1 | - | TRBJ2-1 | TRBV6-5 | CASSRQGEISNEQFF | TGTGCCAGCAGTCGACAGGGGGAGATTAGCAATGAGCAGTTCTTC
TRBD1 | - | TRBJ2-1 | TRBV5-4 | CASSVTGEKRGEQFF | TGTGCCAGCAGCGTTACAGGGGAAAAACGAGGTGAGCAGTTCTTC
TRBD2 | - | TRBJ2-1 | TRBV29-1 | CSVQRGGRVDEQFF | TGCAGCGTTCAGCGGGGGGGCCGAGTTGATGAGCAGTTCTTC
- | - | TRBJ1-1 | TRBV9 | CASSVGRDMNTEAFF | TGTGCCAGCAGCGTAGGACGGGATATGAACACTGAAGCTTTCTTT
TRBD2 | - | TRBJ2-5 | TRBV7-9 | CASTMTSGGQETQYF | TGTGCCAGCACTATGACTAGCGGGGGTCAAGAGACCCAGTACTTC
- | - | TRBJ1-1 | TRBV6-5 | CASRFDTNTEAFF | TGTGCCAGCCGATTTGACACGAACACTGAAGCTTTCTTT
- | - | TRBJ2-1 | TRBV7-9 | CASSLAGASYNEQFF | TGTGCCAGCAGCTTAGCGGGGGCCTCATACAATGAGCAGTTCTTC
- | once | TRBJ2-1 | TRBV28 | CASSFPTGNEQFF | TGTGCCAGCAGTTTCCCCACTGGTAATGAGCAGTTCTTC
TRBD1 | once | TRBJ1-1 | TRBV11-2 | CASSFVGGMGSTEAFF | TGTGCCAGCAGCTTTGTAGGGGGCATGGGCAGCACTGAAGCTTTCTTT
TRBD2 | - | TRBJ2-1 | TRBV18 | CASSPLDAGGPNNEQFF | TGTGCCAGCTCACCTCTGGACGCGGGGGGGCCAAACAATGAGCAGTTCTTC
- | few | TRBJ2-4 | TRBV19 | CASSIKGVGNIQYF | TGTGCCAGTAGTATAAAAGGGGTGGGAAACATTCAGTACTTC
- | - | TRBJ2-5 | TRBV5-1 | CASSPQGTQETQYF | TGCGCCAGCTCCCCTCAGGGGACCCAAGAGACCCAGTACTTC
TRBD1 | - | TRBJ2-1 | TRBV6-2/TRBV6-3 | CASSYDRGQQFF | TGTGCCAGCAGTTACGACAGGGGGCAACAGTTCTTC
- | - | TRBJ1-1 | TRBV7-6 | CASSLAEAGEAFF | TGTGCCAGCAGCTTAGCGGAGGCGGGGGAAGCTTTCTTT
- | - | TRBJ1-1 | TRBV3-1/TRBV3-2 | CASSQRGGANTEAFF | TGTGCCAGCAGCCAGAGGGGAGGGGCGAACACTGAAGCTTTCTTT
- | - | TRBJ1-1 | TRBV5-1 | CASSLVAPPGDTEAFF | TGCGCCAGCAGCTTGGTCGCCCCTCCGGGGGACACTGAAGCTTTCTTT